This entry lists 15 T cell receptor beta chains sequenced from one sample in a study of blood T cells in healthy people across ages. A second 7 to 11 cycle PCR used barcoded and J-beta primers. TCRdb reprocessed the 5' RACE reads with MiXCR, giving one entry per CDR3 protein. The sample has fewer than 2,000,000 distinct CDR3 sequences, 30% to 40% seen once. Sequenced: blood. The receptors here all came from a woman in her twenties or thirties in good health.

The chain combines TRBV29-1 with TRBJ2-7; D is unclear. Trimming took 5 bases from V and 2 from J, leaving 16 bases between them. The CDR3 extends over 14 amino acids. Germline CDR1 SQVTM, CDR2 ANQGSEA. The CDR3 DNA reads as TGCAGCGTTCCATCTACTGAAAACGCCTACGAGCAGTACTTC. Protein sequence: CSVPSTENAYEQYF.

The gene calls are TRBV5-1 and TRBJ2-1, with D unclear. Trimming cost V 0 bases and J 8 bases, with 12 bases left between them. Germline-derived CDR1 and CDR2 are SGHRS and YFSETQ. The length of the CDR3 is 14 residues. CDR3 DNA sequence: TGCGCCAGCAGCTTGGCCGGCCAGGCTGATGAGCAGTTCTTC. Protein product: CASSLAGQADEQFF.

This clonotype was recorded many times. The chain links TRBV29-1 to TRBJ2-3; D uncertain. The CDR3 consists of 13 residues. Germline CDR1 SQVTM, CDR2 ANQGSEA. Trimming removed 3 bases at V and 2 bases at J, with 9 bases between. This chain's CDR3 is CSVDVGYTDTQYF. In DNA, the CDR3 is TGCAGCGTTGACGTCGGGTACACAGATACGCAGTATTTT.

This clonotype was observed a handful of times. The genes are TRBV5-1 and TRBJ2-5; D tentatively reads TRBD1 or TRBD2 (5 bases each). Germline V gene lookup returns CDR1 SGHRS and CDR2 YFSETQ. CDR3 size: 15 residues. V gave up 1 base and J gave up 4 bases, with 14 bases separating them. The CDR3 DNA reads as TGCGCCAGCAGCTTGTCACGGGGTGGGGGAGAGACCCAGTACTTC. Its protein is CASSLSRGGGETQYF.

Of note for this clonotype: A much larger clone sits a single nucleotide away, making a read error possible. The rearrangement links TRBV4-1 to TRBJ2-3; D uncertain. V was trimmed by 0 bases and J by 4 bases, leaving 14 bases between them. Germline V CDR1 and CDR2: MGHRA, YSYEKL. The length of the CDR3 is 16 residues. CDR3 sequence reads: CASSQEGQPPSDTQYF. The CDR3 DNA sequence: TGCGCCAGCAGCCAAGAAGGGCAGCCTCCTTCAGATACGCAGTATTTT.

This chain uses TRBV24-1 with TRBJ2-7; 12 bases are shared with TRBD2. TRBJ2-5 explains the end of the DNA better; the J call may be wrong. The CDR3 is made up of 14 amino acids. The germline gives CDR1 KGHDR, CDR2 SFDVKD. The CDR3 region has the DNA TGTGCCACCAGTGGTCAACTAGCGGGGGGGACCCAGTACTTC. Residues: CATSGQLAGGTQYF.

This clonotype appeared a few times. The chain combines TRBV7-8 with TRBJ1-2; 7 nucleotides align to TRBD1. The CDR3 contains 16 residues. CDR1 and CDR2 from the germline V gene are SGHVS and FQNEAQ. The trim removed 5 bases at V and 4 bases at J, leaving 13 bases unmatched. The CDR3 reads CASSLVSPGTAYGYTF. The CDR3, as DNA: TGTGCCAGCAGCCTAGTCTCCCCGGGGACAGCCTATGGCTACACCTTC.

The chain uses TRBV7-8 and TRBJ2-1, with 11 nucleotides matching TRBD2. Trimming took 5 bases from V and 0 from J; bases not matched to a gene: 9. The length of the CDR3 is 18 residues. Germline values: CDR1 SGHVS, CDR2 FQNEAQ. The DNA for the CDR3 is TGTGCCAGCAGCGCACCCACTAGCGGGAGAAGCTCCTACAATGAGCAGTTCTTC. Its translation: CASSAPTSGRSSYNEQFF. Looking up the rest from reference TRBV7-8 and TRBJ2-1 gives the full variable domain: GAGVSQSPRYKVAKRGQDVALRCDPISGHVSLFWYQQALGQGPEFLTYFQNEAQLDKSGLPSDRFFAERPEGSVSTLKIQRTQQEDSAVYLCASSAPTSGRSSYNEQFFGPGTRLTVL.

In its sample, this clonotype was seen a few times. The V gene is TRBV12-3 or TRBV12-4, the J gene TRBJ2-3; a possible D gene is TRBD2 (6 bases). The CDR3 runs 12 residues. Trimming shortened V by 6 bases and J by 8 bases, and 12 bases separated the two germline ends. The CDR3: CASRRGGVTQYF. CDR3 coding DNA: TGTGCCAGCAGGCGGGGAGGTGTTACGCAGTATTTT.

Only a few counts were recorded for this clonotype. This sequence joins TRBV27 and TRBJ2-1; 10 positions match TRBD1. The CDR3 is 19 residues long. Germline loops: CDR1 MNHEY, CDR2 SMNVEV (reference sequence). V lost 2 bases, J lost 2 bases, and 12 bases stayed unmatched. The CDR3 loop is CASSLAAPGGTGAYNEQFF. The CDR3 coding sequence is TGTGCCAGCAGTTTAGCAGCCCCGGGAGGGACAGGGGCCTACAATGAGCAGTTCTTC.

This clonotype was detected only a few times. The CDR3 region is CASSLYRETDTQYF. In DNA, the CDR3 is TGTGCCAGCAGCTTGTACAGAGAAACAGATACGCAGTATTTT. The chain links TRBV5-5 to TRBJ2-3; D remains unclear. The CDR3 contains 14 residues. Germline CDR1 SGHKS, CDR2 YYEKEE (reference sequence). V was shortened by 1 base and J by 3 bases, with 9 bases between the two germline ends.

The gene calls are TRBV5-1 and TRBJ2-7; the match to TRBD2 covers 10 bases. J was trimmed by 4 bases and V by 3 bases; bases with no gene match: 7. CDR1 SGHRS and CDR2 YFSETQ come from the germline V gene. The CDR3 extends over 15 amino acids. The CDR3 here is CASSSTGTSEYEQYF. In DNA form, the CDR3 reads TGCGCCAGCAGCTCGACCGGGACTAGCGAGTACGAGCAGTACTTC.

This clonotype was seen a few times. The rearrangement uses TRBV5-1 and TRBJ2-5; D remains ambiguous. With the DNA end fitting TRBJ2-7 better, the J assignment may be wrong. The CDR3 runs 16 residues. Per the germline V gene, CDR1 is SGHRS and CDR2 is YFSETQ. CDR3 region: CASSLLVTTASSEQYF. CDR3 sequence (DNA): TGCGCCAGCAGCTTGCTGGTAACGACTGCTTCTAGCGAGCAGTACTTC.

J is TRBJ1-2 and V is TRBV20-1; a weak D match, TRBD1 (5 bases). The germline V and J ends were trimmed by 3 bases and 8 bases, with 28 bases remaining between them. This CDR3 region has 17 residues. Germline lookup yields CDR1 DFQATT and CDR2 SNEGSKA (reference sequence). The CDR3 DNA is TGCAGTGCTAGCGAAGACAGTATGGTACGTCCCGAAAGAGGCTACACCTTC. Its translation is CSASEDSMVRPERGYTF.

This chain uses TRBV28 with TRBJ2-6; the D gene is possibly TRBD2 (5 bases). There are 17 residues in the CDR3. Trimming stripped 3 bases from V and 0 bases from J, with 12 bases between. The germline V gene has CDR1 MDHEN and CDR2 SYDVKM. CDR3 DNA sequence: TGTGCCAGCAGTTTTCTCGGGGTTCACTCTGGGGCCAACGTCCTGACTTTC. It translates to CASSFLGVHSGANVLTF.